One and the same sample provided the 21 T cell receptor beta chains below, sequenced in a study of response to subunit inactivated influenza vaccine. TCRdb re-analysed the RT-PCR reads in MiXCR, keeping a single row per CDR3 protein. This table has approximately 500,000 distinct CDR3 sequences, roughly 13% appearing once. The input for sequencing was PBMCs from blood, taken 45 days after vaccination. The source of these receptors is a man in his forties or fifties who received an inactivated influenza vaccine.

This clonotype was recorded once. This chain connects TRBV4-3 to TRBJ1-3, with D perhaps TRBD1 (5 bases). The CDR3 contains 17 residues. In germline, CDR1 is LGHNA, CDR2 YSLEER. The ends were cut back, 7 bases at V and 1 base at J, with 20 bases in the middle. CDR3 sequence (DNA): TGCGCCAGCAACTCCGGACAACCGATTCCTTCTGGAAACACCATATATTTT. Translating gives CASNSGQPIPSGNTIYF.

This clonotype has only one observation. The CDR3 here is CASSVDSLYGYTF. CDR3 in DNA: TGTGCCAGCTCAGTCGACAGCCTCTATGGCTACACCTTC. This chain joins TRBV18 and TRBJ1-2; a weak D match, TRBD1 (5 bases). The V end lost 5 bases, the J end lost 4 bases, and 11 bases lay between the germline ends. The germline gives CDR1 KGHSH, CDR2 LQKENI. This CDR3 contains 13 residues.

This clonotype was counted a few times. The V call is TRBV4-2, the J call TRBJ2-7, with D tentatively TRBD1 or TRBD2 (6 bases each). CDR3 length: 17 amino acids. V lost 1 base and J 2 bases, leaving 18 bases between the germline ends. CDR1 is LGHNA and CDR2 is YNFKEQ in the germline V gene. This CDR3 reads CASSQGAFNGGPYEQYF. In DNA form, the CDR3 reads TGTGCCAGCAGCCAAGGTGCATTTAACGGGGGCCCCTACGAGCAGTACTTC.

The rearrangement joins TRBV5-6 to TRBJ2-7; possible D gene TRBD2, 6 bases. Trimming cost V 3 bases and J 3 bases, with 13 bases left between them. CDR1 and CDR2 from the germline V gene are SGHDT and YYEEEE. The CDR3 runs to 14 residues. The CDR3 DNA sequence: TGTGCCAGCAGCTCGGGACGGCGGGGCTACGAGCAGTACTTC. Amino acid sequence: CASSSGRRGYEQYF.

The rearrangement uses TRBV10-2 and TRBJ1-6; D gene unclear. The CDR3 is 14 residues long. Germline V gene data show CDR1 as WSHSY and CDR2 as SAAADI. Trimming removed 0 bases at V and 8 bases at J, with 8 bases between. The CDR3 sequence: CASSESSWDSPLHF. In nucleotides, the CDR3 is TGCGCCAGCAGTGAGTCTTCCTGGGATTCACCCCTCCACTTT.

In this sample, this clonotype turned up a few times. The chain is built from TRBV7-2 and TRBJ1-2, with D hard to call. V was pared by 5 bases and J by 1 base, with 11 bases between. The CDR3 runs to 14 residues. The germline V gene has CDR1 SGHTA and CDR2 FQGNSA. CDR3 in DNA: TGTGCCAGCAGCCGGGCAGTGGATAACTATGGCTACACCTTC. Translation: CASSRAVDNYGYTF.

This clonotype was seen a few times. This chain's CDR3 is CASSYSFSGSSYEQYF. In DNA, the CDR3 is TGTGCCAGCAGTTACTCTTTTAGCGGAAGCTCCTACGAGCAGTACTTC. This sequence joins TRBV6-5 and TRBJ2-7; TRBD2 might be the D (6 bases). The germline V gene encodes CDR1 MNHEY and CDR2 SVGAGI. Trimming took 0 bases from V and 0 from J, leaving 12 bases between them. There are 16 residues in the CDR3.

The chain joins TRBV29-1 to TRBJ1-4; D is unclear. V was trimmed by 7 bases and J by 4 bases, leaving 16 bases between them. The CDR3 has 14 amino acids. CDR1 SQVTM and CDR2 ANQGSEA come from the germline V gene. The CDR3 DNA reads as TGCAGCGCTGCCCCGGGCCCCATTAATGAAAAACTGTTTTTT. Translating it yields CSAAPGPINEKLFF.

The rearrangement links TRBV20-1 to TRBJ2-1; no reliable D call. V was clipped by 0 bases and J by 0 bases, with 15 bases between them. Germline loops: CDR1 DFQATT, CDR2 SNEGSKA (reference sequence). CDR3 size: 17 residues. The DNA of the CDR3 is TGCAGTGCTAGAGATTTGACTGGAAAGAGCTCCTACAATGAGCAGTTCTTC. Protein: CSARDLTGKSSYNEQFF.

This clonotype has a count of ten or more. The rearrangement uses TRBV20-1 and TRBJ2-3; 11 bases line up with TRBD2. J lost 3 bases, V lost 6 bases, and 8 bases had no gene match. This CDR3 has 15 amino acids. Germline CDR1 DFQATT, CDR2 SNEGSKA (reference sequence). The CDR3 sequence: CSASLAGGSTDTQYF. The CDR3 DNA reads as TGCAGTGCGTCGCTAGCGGGAGGAAGTACAGATACGCAGTATTTT.

The chain uses TRBV11-2 and TRBJ2-7; TRBD1 matches 9 bases. The CDR3 extends over 14 amino acids. V lost 6 bases and J lost 5; bases outside the gene matches: 8. Germline values: CDR1 SGHAT, CDR2 FQNNGV. The CDR3 loop reads CASSPNRGLDEQYF. The CDR3 coding sequence is TGTGCCAGCAGTCCCAACAGGGGGCTCGACGAGCAGTACTTC. Supplemented by reference TRBV11-2 and TRBJ2-7, the full variable domain reads EAGVAQSPRYKIIEKRQSVAFWCNPISGHATLYWYQQILGQGPKLLIQFQNNGVVDDSQLPKDRFSAERLKGVDSTLKIQPAKLEDSAVYLCASSPNRGLDEQYFGPGTRLTVT.

This clonotype came up a few times. The chain has TRBV12-3 or TRBV12-4 and TRBJ2-3; 10 bases are shared with TRBD1. This CDR3 has 14 amino acids. J lost 4 bases, V lost 5 bases, and 3 bases had no gene match. CDR3 nucleotides: TGTGCCAGCAGTGCCGGACAGGGGGCAGATACGCAGTATTTT. Translating it yields CASSAGQGADTQYF.

This clonotype came up many times. The J gene is TRBJ2-1, the V gene TRBV15, with D perhaps TRBD1 (6 bases). Germline-derived CDR1 and CDR2 are LNHNV and YYDKDF (reference sequence). Between the trimmed V and J ends, which lost 3 bases and 0 bases, there was a span of 12 bases. The CDR3 runs to 16 residues. CDR3 amino acids: CATSSNRVTSYNEQFF. CDR3 DNA: TGTGCCACCAGCAGCAACAGGGTTACCTCCTACAATGAGCAGTTCTTC.

The V and J genes are TRBV6-1 and TRBJ2-3, with 11 bases fitting TRBD2. V gave up 8 bases and J gave up 4 bases; unmatched junction bases: 11. Looked up from germline, CDR1 is MNHNS and CDR2 is SASEGT. This CDR3 contains 16 residues. The chain's CDR3 is CASLPLLAGVSDTQYF. CDR3 in DNA: TGTGCCAGCCTTCCCCTACTAGCGGGAGTTTCAGATACGCAGTATTTT.

This clonotype was counted only a few times. This chain joins TRBV7-8 and TRBJ1-6; D is ambiguous. Per germline, CDR1 SGHVS and CDR2 FQNEAQ. The CDR3 runs 15 residues. Between the trimmed V and J ends, which lost 1 base and 9 bases, there was a span of 13 bases. CDR3 protein: CASSLVGTLGSPLHF. The CDR3 coding sequence is TGTGCCAGCAGCTTAGTTGGAACCCTGGGTTCACCCCTCCACTTT.

In its sample, this clonotype was seen many times. The junction does not match germline at one end; this may be a read error. This chain links TRBV7-9 with TRBJ2-1, with no clear D. CDR3 length equals 12 residues. Germline V gene data show CDR1 as SEHNR and CDR2 as FQNEAQ (reference sequence). The CDR3 region has the DNA TGTGCCAGCAGCTTAGGCGTCGCAGAGTCGACCTTC. Translated: CASSLGVAESTF.

This clonotype occurred many times. The rearrangement joins TRBV10-3 to TRBJ2-1; D not certain. The CDR3 runs 14 residues. The V end was cut by 7 bases, the J end by 0 bases, with 10 bases between. Germline V gives CDR1 ENHRY, CDR2 SYGVKD. The CDR3 region is CAIKAGSSYNEQFF. The CDR3 DNA reads TGTGCCATCAAGGCTGGTAGCTCCTACAATGAGCAGTTCTTC.

This chain joins TRBV7-2 and TRBJ2-7; D possibly corresponds to TRBD2 (5 bases). Per the germline V gene, CDR1 is SGHTA and CDR2 is FQGNSA. Trimming took off 2 bases at V and 7 bases at J, with 12 bases between the two ends. There are 13 residues in the CDR3. The CDR3: CASSLFRGREQYF. For the CDR3, the DNA is TGTGCCAGCAGCTTATTTCGGGGTCGGGAGCAGTACTTC.

The chain joins TRBV12-3 or TRBV12-4 to TRBJ2-1; 13 nucleotides match TRBD2. The CDR3 has 16 residues. Trimming took 5 bases from V and 6 from J; bases not matched to a gene: 7. The CDR3 nucleotides are TGTGCCAGCAGTCCACGGACTAGCGGGGGATCCAATGAGCAGTTCTTC. Its translation: CASSPRTSGGSNEQFF.

This clonotype has more than one count but fewer than ten. The J gene is TRBJ2-7, the V gene TRBV20-1, with TRBD2 matching over 7 bases. Germline-derived CDR1 and CDR2 are DFQATT and SNEGSKA (reference sequence). The CDR3 runs to 16 residues. With V trimmed by 0 bases and J by 3 bases, 11 bases remained unmatched. The CDR3 sequence: CSARDLGGSSYYEQYF. DNA for the CDR3: TGCAGTGCTAGAGATCTGGGCGGGAGTAGTTACTACGAGCAGTACTTC.

This clonotype turned up a few times. The CDR3 reads CASSLWTSGGTGELFF. The CDR3 DNA is TGTGCCAGCAGTTTATGGACTAGCGGGGGCACCGGGGAGCTGTTTTTT. The genes are TRBV27 and TRBJ2-2, with 13 positions matching TRBD2. Per the germline V gene, CDR1 is MNHEY and CDR2 is SMNVEV (reference sequence). The V and J ends lost 1 base and 4 bases, in that order; junction bases with no gene match: 0. CDR3 length: 16 residues.